The 30 T cell receptor beta chains reported below all come from one sample, sequenced in a study of blood T cell repertoires in COVID-19. TCRdb keeps only in-frame clones here, not all; method: immunoSEQ multiplex PCR. The sample lists around 20,000 clones, about 83% occurring once. Sequenced input: peripheral blood. All receptors derive from a human donor in a cohort sampled during active COVID-19.

The rearrangement links TRBV9 to TRBJ2-1; TRBD2 matches at 8 bases. The trim removed 3 bases at V and 0 bases at J, leaving 14 bases unmatched. Germline V CDR1 and CDR2: SGDLS, YYNGEE. This CDR3 comprises 19 residues. The CDR3 DNA follows: TGTGCCAGCAGCGGTACCGGGACTAGGGGAGGGAGCTCCTACAATGAGCAGTTCTTC. As protein: CASSGTGTRGGSSYNEQFF.

This chain connects TRBV5-6 to TRBJ2-2, with D maybe TRBD2 (6 bases). Germline loops: CDR1 SGHDT, CDR2 YYEEEE. V was cut by 3 bases and J by 2 bases, with 8 bases left in between. The length of the CDR3 is 14 residues. CDR3 DNA: TGTGCCAGCAGCTCGGGACTCAACACCGGGGAGCTGTTTTTT. This translates into CASSSGLNTGELFF.

The rearrangement joins TRBV19 to TRBJ2-4, with 8 bases lining up with TRBD2. CDR1 and CDR2 (germline): LNHDA, SQIVND (reference sequence). The CDR3 extends over 16 amino acids. Unmatched junction bases numbered 5, after V lost 4 bases and J lost 0 bases. CDR3 in DNA: TGTGCCAGTAGTAGGTCGGGAGGGGAAGCCAAAAACATTCAGTACTTC. Amino acid sequence: CASSRSGGEAKNIQYF.

The chain carries TRBV15 and TRBJ1-5, with D tentatively TRBD1 (5 bases). There are 17 residues in the CDR3. V shed 1 base and J shed 1 base, with 14 bases lying between them. From germline, CDR1 is LNHNV and CDR2 YYDKDF (reference sequence). CDR3 in DNA: TGTGCCACCAGCAGAGCCCGGGGGGGGTCAAGCAATCAGCCCCAGCATTTT. This codes for CATSRARGGSSNQPQHF.

This chain uses TRBV27 with TRBJ2-3; possibly TRBD2 for D (6 bases). V was cut by 7 bases and J by 5 bases, with 16 bases left in between. The CDR3 length is 14 residues. Germline CDR1 is MNHEY and CDR2 is SMNVEV (reference sequence). In DNA form, the CDR3 reads TGTGCCAGCACGAGCGGGCGACCGAGAGATACGCAGTATTTT. It yields the protein CASTSGRPRDTQYF.

The chain uses TRBV2 and TRBJ2-3; D perhaps matches TRBD2 (5 bases). Trimming removed 1 base from V and 1 base from J, with 9 bases in between. The V gene's germline CDR1 is SNHLY and CDR2 FYNNEI. CDR3 length: 15 residues. The CDR3 here is CASSEGGGGTDTQYF. CDR3 bases: TGTGCCAGCAGTGAAGGTGGAGGAGGCACAGATACGCAGTATTTT.

The CDR3 nucleotides are TGCAGTGCTAGCAACGGGGAGACCCAGTACTTC. This translates into CSASNGETQYF. The gene calls are TRBV20-1 and TRBJ2-5; no clear D gene. Trimming shortened V by 3 bases and J by 5 bases, and 7 bases separated the two germline ends. Germline loops: CDR1 DFQATT, CDR2 SNEGSKA (reference sequence). The CDR3 is 11 amino acids.

This chain connects TRBV3-1 (or the pseudogene TRBV3-2) to TRBJ2-2, with a possible D match to TRBD1 (6 bases). The CDR3 consists of 16 residues. V was cut by 0 bases and J by 7 bases, with 15 bases left in between. Germline V lookup: CDR1 LGHDT, CDR2 YNNKEL (reference sequence). CDR3 sequence (DNA): TGTGCCAGCAGCCAAGAAAAGGCTAGGGGGTTCGGGGAGCTGTTTTTT. Protein: CASSQEKARGFGELFF.

This clone has a single count. This chain links TRBV12-3 or TRBV12-4 with TRBJ2-3; D is unclear. Trimming cost V 1 base and J 4 bases, with 3 bases left between them. The CDR3 length is 12 residues. The CDR3 coding sequence is TGTGCCAGCAGTTTAGTCGCAGATACGCAGTATTTT. It yields the protein CASSLVADTQYF.

This clone was observed once. The chain has TRBV5-8 and TRBJ1-3; D unresolved. The CDR3 contains 15 residues. Trimming took off 3 bases at V and 0 bases at J, with 10 bases between the two ends. The germline CDR1 and CDR2 sequences are SGHTS and YDEGEE. CDR3 sequence (DNA): TGTGCCAGCAGCTGGACTGAAAGCTCTGGAAACACCATATATTTT. Translation gives CASSWTESSGNTIYF.

CDR3 region: CASSTGPGQGLGEQFF. CDR3 bases: TGTGCCAGTAGTACAGGACCGGGACAGGGGCTAGGAGAGCAGTTCTTC. The V and J genes are TRBV19 and TRBJ2-1; 10 bases agree with TRBD1. CDR3 length: 16 residues. V trimming: 4 bases; J trimming: 10 bases; junction bases outside the gene matches: 13. In germline, CDR1 is LNHDA, CDR2 SQIVND (reference sequence).

This clone was observed a handful of times. V gene TRBV7-9 combines with J gene TRBJ2-7; D may be TRBD1 (6 bases). The germline V gene has CDR1 SEHNR and CDR2 FQNEAQ (reference sequence). The CDR3 sequence is 14 residues long. V lost 5 bases and J lost 1, with 12 bases in between. CDR3 region: CASSKMDSSYEQYF. The CDR3 nucleotides are TGTGCCAGCAGCAAGATGGACAGTTCCTACGAGCAGTACTTC.

In this sample, this clone turned up a few times. The rearrangement uses TRBV9 and TRBJ2-3; a weak D match, TRBD1 (6 bases). Germline assignment: CDR1 SGDLS and CDR2 YYNGEE. The V gene lost 2 bases and the J gene lost 9 bases, with 19 bases spanning the gap. The CDR3 loop spans 15 amino acids. The CDR3 sequence is CASSVDSSDLGTQYF. CDR3 DNA: TGTGCCAGCAGCGTGGACAGCTCGGACCTGGGAACGCAGTATTTT.

V is TRBV19 and J is TRBJ2-3; 9 bases line up with TRBD2. This CDR3 region has 17 residues. Losses at the gene ends were 6 bases for V and 6 bases for J; bases not matched to a gene: 16. The germline V gene encodes CDR1 LNHDA and CDR2 SQIVND (reference sequence). The CDR3: CASRTNPRGLAGDTQYF. CDR3 bases: TGTGCCAGTAGAACTAACCCCCGAGGTCTAGCGGGGGATACGCAGTATTTT.

Concerning this clone: One end of the junction is discordant with germline, which a read error may explain. The V call is TRBV5-5, the J call TRBJ2-3, with a tentative D call TRBD1 (5 bases). This CDR3 is built from 15 residues. The germline V gene encodes CDR1 SGHKS and CDR2 YYEKEE (reference sequence). Here the CDR3 reads CTSRSRQSSTDTQYF. CDR3 nucleotides: TGTACCAGCAGAAGCAGACAGTCTTCCACAGATACGCAGTATTTT.

The chain joins TRBV28 to TRBJ2-7; the match to TRBD1 covers 10 bases. CDR1 is MDHEN, CDR2 SYDVKM, per germline. The trim removed 4 bases at V and 0 bases at J, leaving 6 bases unmatched. The CDR3 consists of 16 residues. CDR3 protein: CASSSPGTGASYEQYF. CDR3 nucleotide sequence: TGTGCCAGCAGTTCTCCCGGGACAGGGGCCTCCTACGAGCAGTACTTC.

The chain carries TRBV19 and TRBJ2-6; a possible D gene is TRBD2 (5 bases). V lost 10 bases and J 4 bases, leaving 11 bases between the germline ends. The CDR3 loop spans 13 amino acids. In germline, CDR1 is LNHDA, CDR2 SQIVND (reference sequence). Here the CDR3 reads CATLEEGANVLTF. As DNA, the CDR3 is TGTGCCACCCTGGAGGAGGGGGCCAACGTCCTGACTTTC. The full variable domain, rest sourced from reference TRBV19 and TRBJ2-6, is DGGITQSPKYLFRKEGQNVTLSCEQNLNHDAMYWYRQDPGQGLRLIYYSQIVNDFQKGDIAEGYSVSREKKESFPLTVTSAQKNPTAFYLCATLEEGANVLTFGAGSRLTVL.

This chain uses TRBV9 with TRBJ2-5, with 7 bases matching TRBD2. The germline V gene has CDR1 SGDLS and CDR2 YYNGEE. J was trimmed by 2 bases and V by 3 bases; bases with no gene match: 10. The CDR3 spans 16 residues. The CDR3: CASSDQAAGVQETQYF. The CDR3 DNA is TGTGCCAGCAGCGACCAGGCGGCGGGGGTTCAAGAGACCCAGTACTTC. The variable domain in full, completed from reference TRBV9 and TRBJ2-5, reads DSGVTQTPKHLITATGQRVTLRCSPRSGDLSVYWYQQSLDQGLQFLIQYYNGEERAKGNILERFSAQQFPDLHSELNLSSLELGDSALYFCASSDQAAGVQETQYFGPGTRLLVL.

The V call is TRBV6-1, the J call TRBJ2-1, with 14 positions matching TRBD2. Germline V gene data show CDR1 as MNHNS and CDR2 as SASEGT. The CDR3 spans 17 residues. Losses at the gene ends were 0 bases for V and 8 bases for J; bases not matched to a gene: 6. The CDR3 loop reads CASSEAGTSGSGDEQFF. The CDR3 DNA is TGTGCCAGCAGTGAAGCAGGGACTAGCGGGAGTGGCGATGAGCAGTTCTTC.

V gene TRBV5-1 combines with J gene TRBJ2-3, with TRBD1 identical over 7 bases. The CDR3 loop spans 15 amino acids. J was trimmed by 4 bases and V by 0 bases; bases with no gene match: 5. The germline V gene has CDR1 SGHRS and CDR2 YFSETQ. The DNA of the CDR3 is TGCGCCAGCAGCTTGGGGCAGGGGGTCCCAGATACGCAGTATTTT. This translates into CASSLGQGVPDTQYF.

The gene calls are TRBV6-5 and TRBJ1-2, with 8 bases lining up with TRBD1. V trimming: 5 bases; J trimming: 8 bases; junction bases outside the gene matches: 7. The CDR3 is made up of 13 amino acids. CDR1 is MNHEY, CDR2 SVGAGI, per germline. The CDR3 DNA follows: TGTGCCAGCAGTACTGGACAGGGTAGGGGCTACACCTTC. Translating it yields CASSTGQGRGYTF.

J is TRBJ1-2 and V is TRBV7-2; D is unclear. The CDR3 is 13 amino acids. V was clipped by 2 bases and J by 8 bases, with 12 bases between them. Per the germline V gene, CDR1 is SGHTA and CDR2 is FQGNSA. The CDR3 loop reads CASSLRGWKGYTF. The CDR3 nucleotides are TGTGCCAGCAGCTTAAGAGGTTGGAAGGGCTACACCTTC.

This clone appeared a few times. The V call is TRBV4-3, the J call TRBJ2-1; TRBD1 might be the D (6 bases). The V end lost 3 bases, the J end lost 0 bases, and 12 bases lay between the germline ends. CDR1 is LGHNA and CDR2 is YSLEER in the germline V gene. The CDR3 contains 16 residues. CDR3 sequence: CASSQGTYSSYNEQFF. The CDR3 region has the DNA TGCGCCAGCAGCCAGGGGACATATAGCTCCTACAATGAGCAGTTCTTC.

The chain couples TRBV30 to TRBJ2-7; D may be TRBD2 (6 bases). The CDR3 is 13 residues long. CDR1 is GTSNPN and CDR2 is SVGIG in the germline V gene (reference sequence). The V gene lost 3 bases and the J gene lost 6 bases, with 15 bases spanning the gap. The DNA of the CDR3 is TGTGCCTGGAGGCCACGTCACGGGGGCGAGCAGTACTTC. Protein sequence: CAWRPRHGGEQYF.

For the CDR3, the DNA is TGTGCCAGCAGCCGTTTGCTTATAAGGGACAGGGGGAACTCGCTCGACGAGCAGTACTTC. Its translation is CASSRLLIRDRGNSLDEQYF. This chain joins TRBV28 and TRBJ2-7, with 11 bases that match TRBD1. Germline CDR1 is MDHEN and CDR2 is SYDVKM. Unmatched junction bases numbered 24, after V lost 6 bases and J lost 5 bases. The CDR3 has 20 amino acids.

The chain combines TRBV5-8 with TRBJ2-2; 9 bases match TRBD1. CDR1 is SGHTS, CDR2 YDEGEE, per germline. Trimming took 6 bases from V and 6 from J; bases not matched to a gene: 6. The CDR3 is 14 residues long. CDR3 residues: CASMRTGVPGELFF. CDR3 DNA sequence: TGTGCCAGCATGCGGACAGGGGTGCCCGGGGAGCTGTTTTTT.

V is TRBV29-1 and J is TRBJ2-5; possible D gene TRBD2, 7 bases. The CDR3 runs 14 residues. V shed 6 bases and J shed 1 base, with 15 bases lying between them. Germline CDR1 SQVTM, CDR2 ANQGSEA. The CDR3 nucleotides read TGCAGCGTGGGGGGGGGACATTCCCAAGAGACCCAGTACTTC. This gives the protein CSVGGGHSQETQYF.

The V and J genes are TRBV5-1 and TRBJ2-1; possible D gene TRBD1, 6 bases. Trimming took 0 bases from V and 7 from J, leaving 14 bases between them. The CDR3 has 15 amino acids. Germline values: CDR1 SGHRS, CDR2 YFSETQ. The CDR3 spells CASSLDTGFLNEQFF. The CDR3 coding sequence is TGCGCCAGCAGCTTGGATACAGGGTTTTTAAATGAGCAGTTCTTC. Filled out from reference TRBV5-1 and TRBJ2-1, the complete variable domain reads KAGVTQTPRYLIKTRGQQVTLSCSPISGHRSVSWYQQTPGQGLQFLFEYFSETQRNKGNFPGRFSGRQFSNSRSEMNVSTLELGDSALYLCASSLDTGFLNEQFFGPGTRLTVL.

V gene TRBV6-6 combines with J gene TRBJ2-3; D may be TRBD1 (6 bases). In germline, CDR1 is MNHNY, CDR2 SVGAGI (reference sequence). The CDR3 sequence is 16 residues long. The germline V and J ends were trimmed by 6 bases and 4 bases, with 20 bases remaining between them. CDR3 sequence reads: CASRGIGQTGADTQYF. CDR3 nucleotides: TGTGCCAGCAGGGGCATCGGACAGACAGGCGCAGATACGCAGTATTTT.

This clone has only one observation. V is TRBV7-9 and J is TRBJ2-1; 13 nucleotides line up with TRBD2. J lost 9 bases, V lost 5 bases, and 10 bases had no gene match. Germline CDR1 SEHNR, CDR2 FQNEAQ (reference sequence). The CDR3 is 16 amino acids. CDR3 region: CASSPRTSGRVGEQFF. The CDR3 region has the DNA TGTGCCAGCAGCCCCAGGACTAGCGGGAGAGTTGGTGAGCAGTTCTTC.